Listed here are 10 T cell receptor beta chains from one sample, sequenced in a study of shared clonotypes between healthy human individuals. Only in-frame clones appear in the TCRdb table, and some are missing; sequencing was by immunoSEQ multiplex PCR. Of about 2,200,000 clones in the sample, around 93% were seen once. CD45RO-negative, CCR7-positively selected cells formed the naive CD8 fraction, excluding terminally differentiated effector memory CD45RA+ cells. The sequenced sample was naive CD8+ T cells from PBMCs. The receptor set was obtained from a young man in good health. Some clones in this sample may be carry-over from other donors' samples.

The chain has TRBV28 and TRBJ2-7; 9 bases agree with TRBD2. V gave up 2 bases and J gave up 2 bases; unmatched junction bases: 10. This CDR3 contains 17 residues. Per the germline V gene, CDR1 is MDHEN and CDR2 is SYDVKM. The DNA of the CDR3 is TGTGCCAGCAGTTTAGACCCCCCCCGACTAGCGGCCTACGAGCAGTACTTC. It translates to CASSLDPPRLAAYEQYF.

The chain links TRBV7-8 to TRBJ2-2; 7 bases are a match to TRBD1. From germline, CDR1 is SGHVS and CDR2 FQNEAQ. V shed 2 bases, J shed 1 base, and the junction held 7 bases outside the gene matches. This CDR3 comprises 17 residues. CDR3 amino acids: CASSLPSGGVNTGELFF. In nucleotides, the CDR3 is TGTGCCAGCAGCTTACCCTCAGGGGGAGTGAACACCGGGGAGCTGTTTTTT.

The CDR3 DNA sequence: TGTGCCAGCAGTTACTCGACAGGGGTCGTGTTCTACGAGCAGTACTTC. Translating it yields CASSYSTGVVFYEQYF. V is TRBV6-5 and J is TRBJ2-7, with 8 bases aligning to TRBD1. The CDR3 consists of 16 residues. V trimming: 0 bases; J trimming: 3 bases; junction bases outside the gene matches: 7. The germline gives CDR1 MNHEY, CDR2 SVGAGI.

The chain combines TRBV5-4 with TRBJ1-1; D remains unclear. The CDR3 has 12 amino acids. Looked up from germline, CDR1 is SGHNT and CDR2 is YYREEE (reference sequence). V was cut by 3 bases and J by 4 bases, with 7 bases left in between. The CDR3 bases are TGTGCCAGCAGCTCGGCCCTCACTGAAGCTTTCTTT. Amino acids: CASSSALTEAFF. The full variable domain, rest sourced from reference TRBV5-4 and TRBJ1-1, is ETGVTQSPTHLIKTRGQQVTLRCSSQSGHNTVSWYQQALGQGPQFIFQYYREEENGRGNFPPRFSGLQFPNYSSELNVNALELDDSALYLCASSSALTEAFFGQGTRLTVV.

This clone is a singleton in its sample. This chain links TRBV6-5 with TRBJ1-5; 8 positions match TRBD1. Germline CDR1 reads MNHEY; CDR2 reads SVGAGI. V lost 4 bases to trimming and J lost 2 bases; unmatched junction nucleotides: 7. The CDR3 runs 16 residues. The chain's CDR3 is CASSFNRGVGNQPQHF. CDR3 sequence (DNA): TGTGCCAGCAGTTTCAACAGGGGGGTTGGCAATCAGCCCCAGCATTTT.

The V gene is TRBV5-4, the J gene TRBJ2-1; 10 bases agree with TRBD2. With V trimmed by 0 bases and J by 6 bases, 3 bases remained unmatched. The CDR3 extends over 15 amino acids. CDR1 and CDR2 from the germline V gene are SGHNT and YYREEE (reference sequence). The CDR3 DNA reads as TGTGCCAGCAGCTTGGGGGCTAGCGGGAGCAATGAGCAGTTCTTC. Protein product: CASSLGASGSNEQFF.

The gene calls are TRBV27 and TRBJ2-7; D not resolved. The germline CDR1 and CDR2 sequences are MNHEY and SMNVEV (reference sequence). Trimming took off 4 bases at V and 2 bases at J, with 9 bases between the two ends. The CDR3 runs 13 residues. The CDR3 reads CASSSLGPYEQYF. The CDR3 DNA reads TGTGCCAGCAGTTCCCTCGGCCCCTACGAGCAGTACTTC.

This chain links TRBV7-2 with TRBJ1-2, with D possibly matching TRBD1 (5 bases). V was trimmed by 3 bases and J by 4 bases, leaving 12 bases between them. The CDR3 consists of 14 residues. Germline CDR1 is SGHTA and CDR2 is FQGNSA. Here the CDR3 reads CASSFVGRAYGYTF. The CDR3 DNA is TGTGCCAGCAGCTTCGTCGGCAGGGCCTATGGCTACACCTTC.

The gene calls are TRBV2 and TRBJ2-3; 13 positions match TRBD2. Germline V gene data show CDR1 as SNHLY and CDR2 as FYNNEI. The J segment lost 5 bases and the V segment lost 11 bases, leaving 7 bases of the junction unmatched. There are 14 residues in the CDR3. The CDR3: CAGTSGDRRDTQYF. The CDR3 DNA sequence: TGTGCCGGGACTAGCGGGGATAGGAGAGATACGCAGTATTTT.

V usage is TRBV6-6 and J usage is TRBJ2-1; no clear D. V dropped 7 bases and J dropped 0 bases, with 4 bases sitting between them. The CDR3 length is 12 residues. Germline assignment: CDR1 MNHNY and CDR2 SVGAGI (reference sequence). The CDR3 region is CASIRSYNEQFF. CDR3 nucleotide sequence: TGTGCCAGCATCCGCTCCTACAATGAGCAGTTCTTC.